This passage covers 18 T cell receptor beta chains from one sample sequenced in a study of T cell changes during pregnancy in multiple sclerosis. Sequenced by immunoSEQ multiplex PCR; TCRdb stores in-frame clones only, minus some. The sample contains 95,000 to 150,000 clones, under 95% of which appear only once. The source was peripheral blood, collected before pregnancy. The receptors derive from a female donor with multiple sclerosis, enrolled in a pregnancy study.

J is TRBJ1-1 and V is TRBV5-6, with 8 positions matching TRBD1. This CDR3 is 18 amino acids long. Germline CDR1 is SGHDT and CDR2 is YYEEEE. V shed 3 bases, J shed 4 bases, and the junction held 17 bases outside the gene matches. CDR3 DNA: TGTGCCAGCAGCTCTTCAGCAGGGGGCACCCATGAGGGCACTGAAGCTTTCTTT. It encodes CASSSSAGGTHEGTEAFF.

The chain carries TRBV4-1 and TRBJ2-7; 7 bases match TRBD1. J lost 5 bases, V lost 3 bases, and 1 base had no gene match. The germline V gene has CDR1 MGHRA and CDR2 YSYEKL. The CDR3 runs 12 residues. CDR3 in DNA: TGCGCCAGCAGCCACGACAGGGACGAGCAGTACTTC. Its translation: CASSHDRDEQYF.

The J gene is TRBJ1-2, the V gene TRBV10-3; 7 bases fit TRBD1. CDR1 ENHRY and CDR2 SYGVKD come from the germline V gene. The ends lost 6 bases at V and 3 bases at J; junction bases unmatched: 13. The CDR3 runs to 16 residues. The CDR3 loop is CAISDTPGQQYYGYTF. In DNA, the CDR3 is TGTGCCATCAGCGATACACCGGGACAGCAATACTATGGCTACACCTTC.

The chain combines TRBV25-1 with TRBJ2-5, with D possibly matching TRBD1 (6 bases). Germline values: CDR1 MGHDK, CDR2 SYGVNS. V was pared by 5 bases and J by 2 bases, with 12 bases between. The CDR3 is 14 residues long. This CDR3 is CASSLWTEQETQYF. The DNA of the CDR3 is TGTGCCAGCAGTCTCTGGACAGAGCAAGAGACCCAGTACTTC. The entire variable domain, with the rest obtained from reference TRBV25-1 and TRBJ2-5, is as follows: EADIYQTPRYLVIGTGKKITLECSQTMGHDKMYWYQQDPGMELHLIHYSYGVNSTEKGDLSSESTVSRIRTEHFPLTLESARPSHTSQYLCASSLWTEQETQYFGPGTRLLVL.

This clone came up once. The V gene is TRBV30, the J gene TRBJ2-2; 10 bases are a match to TRBD2. Per germline, CDR1 GTSNPN and CDR2 SVGIG (reference sequence). V trimming: 1 base; J trimming: 4 bases; junction bases outside the gene matches: 9. CDR3 length: 17 amino acids. The CDR3 DNA sequence: TGTGCCTGGAGTGGAATAGGGCTAGCGGGAGTCACCGGGGAGCTGTTTTTT. As protein: CAWSGIGLAGVTGELFF.

The rearrangement uses TRBV6-5 and TRBJ2-4; TRBD2 matches at 9 bases. CDR1 and CDR2 from the germline V gene are MNHEY and SVGAGI. J was trimmed by 3 bases and V by 7 bases; bases with no gene match: 7. This CDR3 is 15 amino acids long. The DNA of the CDR3 is TGTGCCAGCACCCCCGGACTAGCGTACAAAAACATTCAGTACTTC. Residues: CASTPGLAYKNIQYF.

The rearrangement joins TRBV9 to TRBJ2-7; maybe TRBD2 (6 bases). The CDR3 has 16 amino acids. Germline V gene data show CDR1 as SGDLS and CDR2 as YYNGEE. V gave up 6 bases and J gave up 4 bases, with 23 bases separating them. The CDR3 nucleotides are TGTGCCAGCAAACTGGCCTGGCGCGGGACTTTATACGAGCAGTACTTC. Translated, it gives CASKLAWRGTLYEQYF.

The V and J genes are TRBV27 and TRBJ1-1; 7 bases align to TRBD1. The CDR3 totals 14 residues. The trim removed 2 bases at V and 5 bases at J, leaving 5 bases unmatched. From germline, CDR1 is MNHEY and CDR2 SMNVEV (reference sequence). In DNA form, the CDR3 reads TGTGCCAGCAGTTTAGCAGGGGGAGCGACTGAAGCTTTCTTT. Translated, it gives CASSLAGGATEAFF.

This sequence joins TRBV2 and TRBJ1-2, with no clear D. From germline, CDR1 is SNHLY and CDR2 FYNNEI. Trimming shortened V by 1 base and J by 8 bases, and 20 bases separated the two germline ends. This CDR3 spans 16 amino acids. CDR3 nucleotide sequence: TGTGCCAGCAGTGAAGTCCCAGGCCTCGCGACCCACGGCTACACCTTC. Translating it yields CASSEVPGLATHGYTF. Supplemented by reference TRBV2 and TRBJ1-2, the full variable domain reads EPEVTQTPSHQVTQMGQEVILRCVPISNHLYFYWYRQILGQKVEFLVSFYNNEISEKSEIFDDQFSVERPDGSNFTLKIRSTKLEDSAMYFCASSEVPGLATHGYTFGSGTRLTVV.

The CDR3 DNA reads as TGTGCCAGCAGCTTGGAACTTACCCACACAGATACGCAGTATTTT. This gives the protein CASSLELTHTDTQYF. The V gene is TRBV5-4, the J gene TRBJ2-3; D is undetermined. Deletions cut 0 bases from V and 2 bases from J, with 10 bases between. The germline V gene has CDR1 SGHNT and CDR2 YYREEE (reference sequence). This CDR3 comprises 15 residues.

This chain joins TRBV7-3 and TRBJ2-1; 8 bases are a match to TRBD2. Trimming removed 5 bases from V and 3 bases from J; junction bases left unmatched: 6. The CDR3 covers 15 residues. The germline gives CDR1 SGHTA, CDR2 FQGTGA. The CDR3 coding sequence is TGTGCCAGCAGCACTACTAGCGGCAACTACAATGAGCAGTTCTTC. It translates to CASSTTSGNYNEQFF.

This chain connects TRBV18 to TRBJ2-1; no clear D. The CDR3 consists of 15 residues. CDR1 is KGHSH, CDR2 LQKENI, per germline. V shed 1 base and J shed 7 bases, with 14 bases lying between them. The CDR3 DNA is TGTGCCAGCTCACCACTCCGCGGTGACGGGAATGAGCAGTTCTTC. It codes for CASSPLRGDGNEQFF.

The genes are TRBV6-1 and TRBJ2-5, with 14 bases aligning to TRBD2. The CDR3 extends over 15 amino acids. Germline assignment: CDR1 MNHNS and CDR2 SASEGT. V trimming: 4 bases; J trimming: 2 bases; junction bases outside the gene matches: 0. The CDR3 reads CASSGLAGGQETQYF. In nucleotides, the CDR3 is TGTGCCAGCAGTGGACTAGCGGGGGGGCAAGAGACCCAGTACTTC.

The rearrangement uses TRBV6-5 and TRBJ1-4; TRBD1 matches 7 bases. This CDR3 is built from 16 residues. J lost 8 bases, V lost 0 bases, and 9 bases had no gene match. CDR1 is MNHEY and CDR2 is SVGAGI in the germline V gene. CDR3 in amino acids: CASSYSYRGLWEKLFF. The CDR3 nucleotides are TGTGCCAGCAGTTACTCTTACAGGGGCCTTTGGGAAAAACTGTTTTTT.

The chain links TRBV15 to TRBJ2-1; 9 positions agree with TRBD1. J gave up 4 bases and V 5 bases, and 6 bases lay outside the gene matches. The CDR3 spans 15 residues. Per the germline V gene, CDR1 is LNHNV and CDR2 is YYDKDF (reference sequence). The CDR3 region has the DNA TGTGCCACCAGCGGCGGGACAGGGTCATACAATGAGCAGTTCTTC. The encoded protein is CATSGGTGSYNEQFF.

The chain combines TRBV2 with TRBJ1-5, with no clear D. The ends were cut back, 4 bases at V and 7 bases at J, with 14 bases in the middle. The CDR3 extends over 14 amino acids. Germline V gene data show CDR1 as SNHLY and CDR2 as FYNNEI. The CDR3 sequence is CASSGKSGGQPQHF. CDR3 nucleotides: TGTGCCAGCAGTGGGAAATCCGGCGGCCAGCCCCAGCATTTT.

CDR3 loop: CASSLQGTGEQFF. In DNA form, the CDR3 reads TGTGCCAGCAGCTTACAGGGGACCGGGGAGCAGTTCTTC. The chain recombines TRBV7-7 with TRBJ2-1, with D perhaps TRBD1 (6 bases). Trimming cost V 2 bases and J 10 bases, with 12 bases left between them. Germline V gives CDR1 SSHAT, CDR2 FNYEAQ (reference sequence). The CDR3 has 13 residues. The variable domain in full, with the rest retrieved from reference TRBV7-7 and TRBJ2-1, is GAGVSQSPRYKVTKRGQDVTLRCDPISSHATLYWYQQALGQGPEFLTYFNYEAQPDKSGLPSDRFSAERPEGSISTLTIQRTEQRDSAMYRCASSLQGTGEQFFGPGTRLTVL.

This clone was observed a handful of times. The chain combines TRBV23-1 with TRBJ2-7; 7 nucleotides match TRBD2. Being an ORF, TRBV23-1 has a function that is uncertain. CDR3 length equals 13 residues. With 4 bases clipped from V and 5 bases from J, the junction kept 5 bases outside the gene matches. In nucleotides, the CDR3 is TGCGCCAGCAGTCGGACTAGGATCGACGAGCAGTACTTC. Translated, it gives CASSRTRIDEQYF.